This passage covers 3 T cell receptor beta chains from one sample sequenced in a study of cytomegalovirus exposure and HLA in healthy donors. 60 Vbeta and 13 Jbeta primers were used in PCR. Using immunoSEQ multiplex PCR, the repertoire was profiled, and TCRdb retains in-frame clones only, with some absent. The sample contains about 110,000 clones, roughly 80% of which appear only once. The sample was PBMCs. Receptor source: a man aged 40-50 years in good health and CMV-seronegative.

This chain uses TRBV9 with TRBJ2-7; 8 bases are a match to TRBD2. Trimming took 5 bases from V and 7 from J; bases not matched to a gene: 11. CDR1 and CDR2 from the germline V gene are SGDLS and YYNGEE. This CDR3 has 14 residues. The CDR3 loop is CASSVGGARVEQYF. The CDR3 nucleotides read TGTGCCAGCAGTGTCGGGGGGGCCCGGGTTGAGCAGTACTTC.

The rearrangement joins TRBV11-2 to TRBJ2-2; perhaps TRBD1 as D (6 bases). The V end was cut by 2 bases, the J end by 7 bases, with 17 bases between. The germline CDR1 and CDR2 sequences are SGHAT and FQNNGV. The CDR3 extends over 16 amino acids. The CDR3 loop reads CASSLRGQGWIGELFF. CDR3 bases: TGTGCCAGCAGCTTAAGGGGTCAGGGGTGGATCGGGGAGCTGTTTTTT.

The genes are TRBV5-1 and TRBJ2-3; possibly TRBD2 for D (6 bases). The CDR3 runs to 14 residues. Trimming shortened V by 2 bases and J by 2 bases, and 9 bases separated the two germline ends. CDR1 SGHRS and CDR2 YFSETQ come from the germline V gene. Written as DNA, the CDR3 is TGCGCCAGCAGCTTAACGGGAGACACAGATACGCAGTATTTT. It specifies CASSLTGDTDTQYF.